The sequence of this TCR beta chain was determined in a study of long-term antiretroviral therapy in people with HIV. On this clone itself: Its antigen is unknown.

Runs used v3.0 of the immunoSEQ assay and were done at survey level. Sequencing used immunoSEQ multiplex PCR; TCRdb keeps in-frame clones, though not all of them. The table shows over 10,000 clones, with roughly 80% occurring only once. Study results and caveats: In HIV, the repertoires covered a tighter span of CDR3 lengths than in controls.

The CDR3 extends over 15 amino acids. V trimming: 0 bases; J trimming: 1 base; junction bases outside the gene matches: 0. Germline CDR1 SGHKS, CDR2 YYEKEE (reference sequence). The origin of this receptor is a man between 50 and 59 years old with HIV. The source material was unsorted PBMCs, sampled about 8 years after starting antiretroviral therapy. The V and J genes are TRBV5-5 and TRBJ2-2; 7 bases match TRBD1. This CDR3 is CASSLGTGNTGELFF. CDR3 nucleotide sequence: TGTGCCAGCAGCTTGGGGACAGGGAACACCGGGGAGCTGTTTTTT.